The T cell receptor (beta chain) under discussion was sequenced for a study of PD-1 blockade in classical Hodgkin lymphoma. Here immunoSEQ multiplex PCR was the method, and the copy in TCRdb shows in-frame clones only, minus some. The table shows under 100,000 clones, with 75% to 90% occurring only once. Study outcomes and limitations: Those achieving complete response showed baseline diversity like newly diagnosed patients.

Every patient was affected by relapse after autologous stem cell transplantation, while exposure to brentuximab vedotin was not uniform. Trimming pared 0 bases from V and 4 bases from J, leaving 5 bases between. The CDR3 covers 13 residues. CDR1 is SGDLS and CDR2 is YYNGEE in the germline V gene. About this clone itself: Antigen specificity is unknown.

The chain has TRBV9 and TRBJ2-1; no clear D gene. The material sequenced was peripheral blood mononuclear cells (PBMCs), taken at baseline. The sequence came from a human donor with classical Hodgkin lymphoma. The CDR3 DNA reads TGTGCCAGCAGCGTAGAGGTATACAATGAGCAGTTCTTC. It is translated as CASSVEVYNEQFF.